The rows below give T cell receptor beta chains drawn from one sample of a study of coeliac disease. Clones were read by immunoSEQ multiplex PCR, and TCRdb kept only the in-frame ones, dropping some. The sample contains roughly 7,000 clones, 62% of which appear only once. Sequencing was carried out using lymphocytes from the gut lamina propria. The receptors stem from a man in his sixties with celiac disease on a gluten-free diet. CDR3s leave out the opening cysteine and the closing phenylalanine or tryptophan.

v_call	j_call	cdr3_aa
TRBV6-5	TRBJ2-7	ASSRPGLAVEQY
TRBV5-6	TRBJ1-4	ASSLPGSNEKLF
TRBV6-1	TRBJ2-2	ASSEASVQNTGELF
TRBV6-1	TRBJ2-1	ALRLGPAYNEQF
TRBV19	TRBJ2-5	ASRPVPGQGAQY
TRBV27	TRBJ2-1	ASRPRTSGVNEQF
TRBV7-8	TRBJ1-5	ASSLRQGVSNQPQH
TRBV7-9	TRBJ1-2	ASSGQGANGYT
TRBV5-1	TRBJ1-2	ASSPRSGYTDRDGYT
TRBV5-1	TRBJ2-1	ASSLTAGGSYNEQF
TRBV7-3	TRBJ2-2	ASSSQAGGPDGELF
TRBV6-1	TRBJ2-7	ASSEGRAVGHEQY
TRBV5-1	TRBJ2-3	ASSLAWGRTTDTQY
TRBV6-5	TRBJ1-4	ASTSDRLEEKLF
TRBV7-9	TRBJ2-1	ASSLTLLGRDRVKDEQF
TRBV6-1	TRBJ2-4	ASRDRGLSIQY
TRBV7-8	TRBJ2-7	ASSPDPRQGQY
TRBV5-6	TRBJ1-5	ASSLRQGSNQPQH
TRBV5-1	TRBJ1-6	ASSSRLEGPLH
TRBV18	TRBJ2-7	ASSPGRGLSEQY
TRBV28	TRBJ1-2	ASSPFAANYGYT
TRBV6-1	TRBJ1-1	ASSITGNTEAF
TRBV9	TRBJ1-2	ASARQGFGGYT
TRBV6-1	TRBJ2-7	ASSEAGGSYEQY
TRBV7-3	TRBJ2-1	ASSLDTGGYNEQF
TRBV6-1	TRBJ1-1	ASSSRTVMNTEAF
TRBV11-2	TRBJ1-2	ASSSGGNGYGYT
TRBV5-1	TRBJ2-3	ASSLGASGGLTDTQY
TRBV28	TRBJ2-7	ASRVRGGSSYEQY
TRBV11-2	TRBJ2-5	ASRRPGGTETQY
TRBV5-6	TRBJ2-2	ASSSRMELF
TRBV6-1	TRBJ2-7	ASRGQSYEQY
TRBV15	TRBJ2-5	ATSRGGTNRRETQY
TRBV27	TRBJ1-2	ASSLSKSGGYT
TRBV6-1	TRBJ2-5	ASSAGQETQY
TRBV29-1	TRBJ1-1	SALLGRGFSAF
TRBV7-3	TRBJ2-4	ASSSTGTRTSKNIQY
TRBV7-2	TRBJ1-4	ASSQGGHRKLF
TRBV28	TRBJ1-2	ASSPDRGNYGYT
TRBV27	TRBJ1-6	ASGGLGLKNSPLH